This T cell receptor (beta chain) is from a study of shared clonotypes between healthy human individuals. General study findings and limits: When naive CD4 clonotypes were compared across several donors, approximately 4.9% were shared.

TCRdb keeps only in-frame clones here, not all; method: immunoSEQ multiplex PCR. The table includes roughly 2.2 million clones, 85% to 95% detected once. Of note for this clone: Its antigen is unknown.

The sequence was collected from a man aged 18 to 30 in good health. Some clones in this sample may be carry-over from other donors' samples. The sequenced sample consisted of naive CD4+ T cells from PBMCs. The subset was: CD45RA+ positively selected.

CDR3 sequence (DNA): TGCAGCGTTGCGGCAGGGCCCCAAGAGACCCAGTACTTC. It codes for CSVAAGPQETQYF. The chain employs TRBV29-1 and TRBJ2-5; possible D gene TRBD1, 5 bases. The germline CDR1 and CDR2 sequences are SQVTM and ANQGSEA. CDR3 size: 13 residues. Trimming stripped 4 bases from V and 1 base from J, with 10 bases between.